This T cell receptor (beta chain) was sequenced in a study of radiotherapy plus CTLA-4 blockade in lung cancer (dated by TCRdb to the late 2010s). A note on the overall study: Objective responses occurred in roughly 19% of enrolled patients, and 30% to 35% achieved disease control. What the work shows at the level of the full study, not this receptor alone: After treatment with radiotherapy and ipilimumab, TCR clones that originated in tumors expanded in peripheral blood. The strongest predictors of response were reported to be early dynamic shifts in blood T cell clones along with a rise in serum interferon-beta following radiation.

The CDR3 runs 17 amino acids, cysteine and phenylalanine included. Only CDR3 DNA remains: 51 bases, in frame from the first base. V and J are truncated by 3 bases and 2 bases respectively, leaving an intervening sequence of 18 bases. According to the germline V gene (reference sequence), CDR1 reads SGHNT and CDR2 reads YYREEE. Of note for this clone: It lacks a known antigen. No much larger clone is present one base from it, and per-base qualities are unavailable.

The study tested focal radiation therapy combined with CTLA-4 blockade (ipilimumab) in patients with chemo-refractory metastatic non-small-cell lung cancer. The library was prepared using the immunoSEQ multiplex PCR assay. TCRdb took this table from immuneACCESS and kept in-frame rearrangements with V and J called. Such tables lack part of the clones; where checked against another copy, unresolved V genes explain under half of the gap, and the rest is unexplained. This sample lists nearly 15,000 clones; around 70% were detected once. Together, the top ten hold roughly 50% of the sample. The sequence is built from TRBV5-4 and TRBJ1-5; TRBD1 is a weak D gene call, 5 bases matching. This sample comprised peripheral blood, obtained from a patient treated with radiotherapy plus ipilimumab. The source of this sequence is a human donor with non-small cell lung cancer whose response to radiotherapy plus ipilimumab could not be evaluated. The nucleotide sequence is given as TGTGCCAGCAGCTCGCTCAGGGCCAGATTGTGCAATCAGCCCCAGCATTTT. Its protein reads: CASSSLRARLCNQPQHF.